The 18 T cell receptor beta chains below come from one sample, sequenced in a study of graft-versus-host responses after intestinal transplantation. Assay used: immunoSEQ multiplex PCR; TCRdb lists only in-frame clones, some missing. The table includes about 40,000 clones, 85% to 95% detected once. Their recognized antigens are unknown. The specimen was unstimulated CD8+ T cells sorted from spleen or lymph node cells, collected before transplant. The receptors originated from a human donor who was the organ donor for an intestinal transplant.

The V gene is TRBV2, the J gene TRBJ1-5; D ambiguous. The CDR3 spans 18 residues. The germline V gene encodes CDR1 SNHLY and CDR2 FYNNEI. The V gene lost 6 bases and the J gene lost 0 bases, with 21 bases spanning the gap. CDR3 loop: CASRTNDLRADSNQPQHF. The CDR3 nucleotides read TGTGCCAGCAGGACCAACGACCTACGAGCAGATAGCAATCAGCCCCAGCATTTT.

The chain links TRBV4-1 to TRBJ2-7; the match to TRBD1 covers 7 bases. Germline V CDR1 and CDR2: MGHRA, YSYEKL. This CDR3 contains 15 residues. J gave up 6 bases and V 0 bases, and 8 bases lay outside the gene matches. CDR3 DNA: TGCGCCAGCAGCCAAGAACCGGGACAGCTTCTCGAGCAGTACTTC. Protein sequence: CASSQEPGQLLEQYF.

The chain couples TRBV30 to TRBJ1-1; TRBD1 aligns across 10 bases. The CDR3 is made up of 14 amino acids. Trimming cost V 8 bases and J 4 bases; bases outside gene matches: 10. Germline values: CDR1 GTSNPN, CDR2 SVGIG (reference sequence). For the CDR3, the DNA is TGTGCCCTAGACAGGGGGCGGCTGGGCACTGAAGCTTTCTTT. Translation: CALDRGRLGTEAFF. The variable domain in full, with the rest retrieved from reference TRBV30 and TRBJ1-1, is SQTIHQWPATLVQPVGSPLSLECTVEGTSNPNLYWYRQAAGRGLQLLFYSVGIGQISSEVPQNLSASRPQDRQFILSSKKLLLSDSGFYLCALDRGRLGTEAFFGQGTRLTVV.

This CDR3 reads CASRHGSRYGYTF. In nucleotides, the CDR3 is TGCGCCAGCAGACATGGTTCGCGCTATGGCTACACCTTC. The chain has TRBV5-1 and TRBJ1-2; D is unclear. The CDR3 sequence is 13 residues long. V lost 5 bases and J lost 4, with 12 bases in between. Germline CDR1 reads SGHRS; CDR2 reads YFSETQ. The full variable domain, in which reference TRBV5-1 and TRBJ1-2 provide the parts outside the CDR3, is KAGVTQTPRYLIKTRGQQVTLSCSPISGHRSVSWYQQTPGQGLQFLFEYFSETQRNKGNFPGRFSGRQFSNSRSEMNVSTLELGDSALYLCASRHGSRYGYTFGSGTRLTVV.

The chain combines TRBV19 with TRBJ1-5; D may be TRBD1 (5 bases). V gave up 6 bases and J gave up 5 bases, with 14 bases separating them. The CDR3 loop spans 14 amino acids. The germline V gene has CDR1 LNHDA and CDR2 SQIVND (reference sequence). CDR3 residues: CASSPHQGYQPQHF. The DNA for the CDR3 is TGTGCCAGTAGCCCCCACCAGGGTTATCAGCCCCAGCATTTT.

This rearrangement joins TRBV7-9 to TRBJ2-7; no clear D gene. Trimming pared 1 base from V and 3 bases from J, leaving 7 bases between. Germline V gene data show CDR1 as SEHNR and CDR2 as FQNEAQ (reference sequence). The CDR3 runs 13 residues. The CDR3 DNA follows: TGTGCCAGCAGCTTAGGCATCGTCTACGAGCAGTACTTC. This sequence encodes CASSLGIVYEQYF.

The CDR3 DNA reads TGCGCCAGCAGCCAGACAGGGAGCAACGGGGAGCTGTTTTTT. Residues: CASSQTGSNGELFF. The rearrangement links TRBV4-3 to TRBJ2-2; TRBD1 aligns across 7 bases. This CDR3 has 14 amino acids. Per the germline V gene, CDR1 is LGHNA and CDR2 is YSLEER. The trim removed 3 bases at V and 7 bases at J, leaving 5 bases unmatched.

V and J are TRBV7-2 and TRBJ2-1, with D tentatively TRBD2 (5 bases). Germline V gene lookup returns CDR1 SGHTA and CDR2 FQGNSA. With 5 bases removed from V and 6 bases from J, the gap between germline ends came to 23 bases. This CDR3 region has 17 residues. As DNA, the CDR3 is TGTGCCAGCAGCGAAATTTTGGGCGGGCGCACCACCAATGAGCAGTTCTTC. Amino acids: CASSEILGGRTTNEQFF.

The V and J genes are TRBV19 and TRBJ2-7; tentatively, D is TRBD1 or TRBD2 (5 bases each). The germline gives CDR1 LNHDA, CDR2 SQIVND (reference sequence). The V end was cut by 10 bases, the J end by 5 bases, with 21 bases between. The CDR3 sequence is 14 residues long. The CDR3 DNA follows: TGTGCCACAAGCCCGGGGTCAGGGAGACACGAGCAGTACTTC. Encoded protein: CATSPGSGRHEQYF.

V gene TRBV7-9 combines with J gene TRBJ2-1; D unclear. Germline V gene lookup returns CDR1 SEHNR and CDR2 FQNEAQ (reference sequence). V was trimmed by 5 bases and J by 15 bases, leaving 8 bases between them. This CDR3 is built from 9 residues. The DNA of the CDR3 is TGTGCCAGCAGCACAGACCTGTTCTTC. Protein sequence: CASSTDLFF.

The gene calls are TRBV10-3 and TRBJ1-1, with D possibly matching TRBD1 (5 bases). The CDR3 runs 15 residues. V lost 3 bases, J lost 1 base, and 12 bases lay in between. Germline V gene data show CDR1 as ENHRY and CDR2 as SYGVKD. CDR3 sequence: CAISDKGKANTEAFF. The CDR3 nucleotides are TGTGCCATCAGTGATAAGGGGAAGGCGAACACTGAAGCTTTCTTT.

The chain employs TRBV7-8 and TRBJ1-1; D is undetermined. Trimming removed 5 bases from V and 9 bases from J, with 10 bases in between. CDR1 is SGHVS, CDR2 FQNEAQ, per germline. The CDR3 runs to 11 residues. CDR3 sequence: CASSLGIQAFF. Written as DNA, the CDR3 is TGTGCCAGCAGCCTCGGGATTCAAGCTTTCTTT.

This rearrangement joins TRBV13 to TRBJ2-2; no clear D gene. CDR1 and CDR2 (germline): PRHDT, FYEKMQ (reference sequence). The V end was cut by 5 bases, the J end by 8 bases, with 15 bases between. The CDR3 is 14 amino acids. The chain's CDR3 is CASSPSRGVGELFF. The CDR3 DNA is TGTGCCAGCAGCCCCAGCCGTGGGGTTGGGGAGCTGTTTTTT.

The CDR3 DNA sequence: TGTGCCAGCAGTTTCCAAGGCAGGGGAAGTGAGCAGTTCTTC. Translating it yields CASSFQGRGSEQFF. This chain uses TRBV27 with TRBJ2-1; TRBD1 is a possible D gene (6 bases). Between the trimmed V and J ends, which lost 3 bases and 9 bases, there was a span of 15 bases. Germline V lookup: CDR1 MNHEY, CDR2 SMNVEV (reference sequence). The CDR3 length is 14 residues.

This sequence joins TRBV5-6 and TRBJ2-3, with 7 bases matching TRBD2. The CDR3 is made up of 13 amino acids. J was trimmed by 5 bases and V by 1 base; bases with no gene match: 1. CDR1 is SGHDT, CDR2 YYEEEE, per germline. CDR3 amino acids: CASSLWGGDTQYF. CDR3 DNA sequence: TGTGCCAGCAGCTTGTGGGGGGGAGATACGCAGTATTTT.

This clone was picked up one time. The rearrangement uses TRBV7-8 and TRBJ2-1, with 7 nucleotides matching TRBD1. CDR3 length equals 17 residues. The V gene end was trimmed by 1 base and the J gene end by 7 bases; junction bases not matched to a gene: 13. The germline gives CDR1 SGHVS, CDR2 FQNEAQ. The CDR3 nucleotides read TGTGCCAGCAGCTTAGGCGTCGATTACAGGGGATTAAATGAGCAGTTCTTC. Amino acid sequence: CASSLGVDYRGLNEQFF.

In DNA form, the CDR3 reads TGTGCCAGCAGCTCCGCTTGGGGACAGGGCTTGACCGGGGAGCTGTTTTTT. Its protein product is CASSSAWGQGLTGELFF. The gene calls are TRBV7-6 and TRBJ2-2; 9 nucleotides align to TRBD1. The CDR3 is 17 residues long. Trimming removed 4 bases from V and 5 bases from J; junction bases left unmatched: 11. Germline V gene lookup returns CDR1 SGHVS and CDR2 FNYEAQ.

The DNA for the CDR3 is TGTGCCAGCAGTTTGGGTTTCGCCGTGGGCGGTCTAGGGCCACAAGAGACCCAGTACTTC. It is translated as CASSLGFAVGGLGPQETQYF. The chain employs TRBV7-8 and TRBJ2-5; D ambiguous. Trimming cost V 6 bases and J 2 bases, with 31 bases left between them. CDR1 and CDR2 (germline): SGHVS, FQNEAQ. The CDR3 consists of 20 residues.